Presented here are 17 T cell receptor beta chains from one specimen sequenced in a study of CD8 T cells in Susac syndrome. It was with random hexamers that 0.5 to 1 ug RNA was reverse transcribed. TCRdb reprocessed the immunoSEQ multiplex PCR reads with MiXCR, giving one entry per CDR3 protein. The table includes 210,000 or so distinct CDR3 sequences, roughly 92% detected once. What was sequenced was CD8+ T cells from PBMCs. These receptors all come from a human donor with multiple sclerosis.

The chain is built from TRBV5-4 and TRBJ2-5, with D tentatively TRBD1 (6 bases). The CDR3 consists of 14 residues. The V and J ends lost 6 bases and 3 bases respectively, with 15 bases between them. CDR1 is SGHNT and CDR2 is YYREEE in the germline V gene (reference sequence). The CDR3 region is CASKREGGEETQYF. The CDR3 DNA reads TGTGCCAGCAAGAGGGAAGGGGGAGAAGAGACCCAGTACTTC.

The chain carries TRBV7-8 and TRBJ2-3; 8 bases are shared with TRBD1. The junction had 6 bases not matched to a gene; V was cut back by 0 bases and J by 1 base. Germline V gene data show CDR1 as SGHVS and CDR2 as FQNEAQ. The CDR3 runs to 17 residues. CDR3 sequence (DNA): TGTGCCAGCAGCTTAGCGGCAGGGGGCGCGGGCACAGATACGCAGTATTTT. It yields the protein CASSLAAGGAGTDTQYF.

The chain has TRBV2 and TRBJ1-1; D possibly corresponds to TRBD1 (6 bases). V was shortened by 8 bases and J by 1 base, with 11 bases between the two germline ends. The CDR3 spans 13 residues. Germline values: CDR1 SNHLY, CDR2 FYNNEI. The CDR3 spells CASGRGANTEAFF. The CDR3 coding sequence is TGTGCCAGCGGTCGGGGGGCGAACACTGAAGCTTTCTTT. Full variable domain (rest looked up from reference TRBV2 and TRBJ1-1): EPEVTQTPSHQVTQMGQEVILRCVPISNHLYFYWYRQILGQKVEFLVSFYNNEISEKSEIFDDQFSVERPDGSNFTLKIRSTKLEDSAMYFCASGRGANTEAFFGQGTRLTVV.

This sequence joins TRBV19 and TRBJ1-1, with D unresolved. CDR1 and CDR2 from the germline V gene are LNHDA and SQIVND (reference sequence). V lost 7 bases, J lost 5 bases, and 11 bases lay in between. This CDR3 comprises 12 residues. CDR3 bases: TGTGCCAGTATGGAGGGAGCTACTGAAGCTTTCTTT. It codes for CASMEGATEAFF.

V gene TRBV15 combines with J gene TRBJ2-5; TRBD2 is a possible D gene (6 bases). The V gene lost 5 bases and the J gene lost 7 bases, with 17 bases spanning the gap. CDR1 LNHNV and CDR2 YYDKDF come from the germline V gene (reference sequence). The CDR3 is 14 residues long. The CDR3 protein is CATSETEGGMTQYF. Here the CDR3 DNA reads TGTGCCACCAGCGAGACCGAAGGAGGGATGACCCAGTACTTC.

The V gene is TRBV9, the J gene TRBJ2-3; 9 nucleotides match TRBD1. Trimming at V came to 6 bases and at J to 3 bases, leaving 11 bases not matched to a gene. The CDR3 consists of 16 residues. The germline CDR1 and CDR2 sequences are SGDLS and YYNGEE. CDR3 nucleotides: TGTGCCAGCACGACAGGGGGGCAAGAGACAACAGATACGCAGTATTTT. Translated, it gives CASTTGGQETTDTQYF. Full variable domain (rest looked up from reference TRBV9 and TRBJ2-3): DSGVTQTPKHLITATGQRVTLRCSPRSGDLSVYWYQQSLDQGLQFLIQYYNGEERAKGNILERFSAQQFPDLHSELNLSSLELGDSALYFCASTTGGQETTDTQYFGPGTRLTVL.

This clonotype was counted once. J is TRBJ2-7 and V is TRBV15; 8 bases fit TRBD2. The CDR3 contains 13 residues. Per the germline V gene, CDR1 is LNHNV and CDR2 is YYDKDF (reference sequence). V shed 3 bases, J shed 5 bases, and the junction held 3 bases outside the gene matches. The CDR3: CATSSGTRHEQYF. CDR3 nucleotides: TGTGCCACCAGCAGCGGGACTAGACACGAGCAGTACTTC.

The DNA for the CDR3 is TGTGCCAGCAGTCAAACCGCGGCGGGACGGGCCGAGCAGTACTTC. Protein product: CASSQTAAGRAEQYF. The chain carries TRBV27 and TRBJ2-7, with a tentative D call TRBD2 (6 bases). The V end was cut by 5 bases, the J end by 6 bases, with 20 bases between. This CDR3 has 15 residues. Germline V gene lookup returns CDR1 MNHEY and CDR2 SMNVEV (reference sequence).

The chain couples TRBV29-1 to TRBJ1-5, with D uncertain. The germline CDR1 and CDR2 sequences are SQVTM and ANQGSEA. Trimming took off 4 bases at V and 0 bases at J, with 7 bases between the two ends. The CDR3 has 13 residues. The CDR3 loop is CSVVTDSNQPQHF. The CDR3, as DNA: TGCAGCGTTGTGACCGATAGCAATCAGCCCCAGCATTTT.

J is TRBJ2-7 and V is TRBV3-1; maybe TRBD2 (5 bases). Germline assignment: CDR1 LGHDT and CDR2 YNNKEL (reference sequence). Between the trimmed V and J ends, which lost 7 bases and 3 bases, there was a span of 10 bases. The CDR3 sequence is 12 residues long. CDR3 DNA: TGTGCCAGCAAAGCGGAGAACTACGAGCAGTACTTC. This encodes CASKAENYEQYF.

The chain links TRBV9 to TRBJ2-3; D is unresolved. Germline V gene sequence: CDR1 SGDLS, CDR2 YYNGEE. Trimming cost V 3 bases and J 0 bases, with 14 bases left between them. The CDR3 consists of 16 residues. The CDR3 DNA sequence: TGTGCCAGCAGCGCCCTACAGTCCTATAGCACAGATACGCAGTATTTT. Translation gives CASSALQSYSTDTQYF.

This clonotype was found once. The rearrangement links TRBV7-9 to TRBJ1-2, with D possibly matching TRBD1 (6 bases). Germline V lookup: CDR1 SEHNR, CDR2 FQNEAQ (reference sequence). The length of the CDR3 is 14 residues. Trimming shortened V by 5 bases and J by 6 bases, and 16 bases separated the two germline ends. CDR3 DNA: TGTGCCAGCAGCCCCTGGGGGCGGGATGATGGCTACACCTTC. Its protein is CASSPWGRDDGYTF.

CDR3 region: CASSLAPSLNQPQHF. DNA of the CDR3: TGTGCCAGCAGCTTGGCCCCGTCCTTAAATCAGCCCCAGCATTTT. This chain uses TRBV5-6 with TRBJ1-5, with D uncertain. The germline V gene encodes CDR1 SGHDT and CDR2 YYEEEE. CDR3 length equals 15 residues. Trimming left V 0 bases short and J 4 bases short, with 11 bases between.

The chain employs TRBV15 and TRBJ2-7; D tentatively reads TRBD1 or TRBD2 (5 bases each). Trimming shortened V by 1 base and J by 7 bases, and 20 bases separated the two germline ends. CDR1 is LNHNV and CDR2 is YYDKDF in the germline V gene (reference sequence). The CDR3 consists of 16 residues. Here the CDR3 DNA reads TGTGCCACCAGCAGAGTTCTCCGGGACGCAATCAAGGAGCAGTACTTC. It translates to CATSRVLRDAIKEQYF.

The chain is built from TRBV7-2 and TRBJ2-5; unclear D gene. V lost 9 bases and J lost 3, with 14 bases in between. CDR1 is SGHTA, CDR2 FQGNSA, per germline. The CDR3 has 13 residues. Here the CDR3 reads CASSPATEETQYF. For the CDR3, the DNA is TGTGCCAGTAGCCCAGCGACCGAAGAGACCCAGTACTTC.

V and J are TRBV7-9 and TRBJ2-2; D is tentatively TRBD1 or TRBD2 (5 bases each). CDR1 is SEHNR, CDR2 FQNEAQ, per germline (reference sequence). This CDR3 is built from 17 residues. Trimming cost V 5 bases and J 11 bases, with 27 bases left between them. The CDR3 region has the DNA TGTGCCAGCAGCCTAATAGTAGGGGCCGGGACCCCCAACGAGCTGTTTTTT. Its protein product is CASSLIVGAGTPNELFF. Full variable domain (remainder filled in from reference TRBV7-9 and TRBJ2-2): DTGVSQNPRHKITKRGQNVTFRCDPISEHNRLYWYRQTLGQGPEFLTYFQNEAQLEKSRLLSDRFSAERPKGSFSTLEIQRTEQGDSAMYLCASSLIVGAGTPNELFFGEGSRLTVL.

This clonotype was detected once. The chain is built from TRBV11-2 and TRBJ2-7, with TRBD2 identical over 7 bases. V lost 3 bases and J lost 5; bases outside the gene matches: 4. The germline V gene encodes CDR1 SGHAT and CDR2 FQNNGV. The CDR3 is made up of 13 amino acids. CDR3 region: CASSLDREDEQYF. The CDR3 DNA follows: TGTGCCAGCAGCTTGGATCGGGAGGACGAGCAGTACTTC.